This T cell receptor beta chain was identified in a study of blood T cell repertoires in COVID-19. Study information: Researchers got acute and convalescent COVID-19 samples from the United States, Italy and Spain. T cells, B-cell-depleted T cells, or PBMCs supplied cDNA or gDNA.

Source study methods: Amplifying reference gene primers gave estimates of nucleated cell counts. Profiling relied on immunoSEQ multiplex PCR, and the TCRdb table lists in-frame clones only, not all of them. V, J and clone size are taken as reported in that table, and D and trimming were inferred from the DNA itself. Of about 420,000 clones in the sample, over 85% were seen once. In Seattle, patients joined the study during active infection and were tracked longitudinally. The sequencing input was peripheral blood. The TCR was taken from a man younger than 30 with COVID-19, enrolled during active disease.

The CDR3 loop reads CASSIDRGGEQYF. The CDR3 DNA sequence: TGTGCCAGTAGTATAGATCGCGGGGGCGAGCAGTACTTC. V and J are TRBV19 and TRBJ2-7, with TRBD2 matching 7 bases. The CDR3 consists of 13 residues. V lost 0 bases and J lost 6; bases outside the gene matches: 2. Germline V gene data show CDR1 as LNHDA and CDR2 as SQIVND (reference sequence).